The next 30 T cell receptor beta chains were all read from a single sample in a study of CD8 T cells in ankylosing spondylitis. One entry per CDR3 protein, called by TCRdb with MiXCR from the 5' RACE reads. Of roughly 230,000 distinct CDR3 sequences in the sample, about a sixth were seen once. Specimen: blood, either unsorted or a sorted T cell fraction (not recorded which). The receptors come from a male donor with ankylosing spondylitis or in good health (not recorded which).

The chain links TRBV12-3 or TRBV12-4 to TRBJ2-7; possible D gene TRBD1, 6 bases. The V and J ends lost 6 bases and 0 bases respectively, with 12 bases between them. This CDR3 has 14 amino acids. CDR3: CASSPTDSSYEQYF. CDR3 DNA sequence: TGTGCCAGCAGCCCAACGGACAGCTCCTACGAGCAGTACTTC.

CDR3 nucleotides: TGTGCCAGCAACCCAGGGGGCGCGAACACTGAAGCTTTCTTT. Protein sequence: CASNPGGANTEAFF. The gene calls are TRBV12-3 or TRBV12-4 and TRBJ1-1; TRBD1 matches 8 bases. This CDR3 is built from 14 residues. The junction had 5 bases not matched to a gene; V was cut back by 7 bases and J by 1 base.

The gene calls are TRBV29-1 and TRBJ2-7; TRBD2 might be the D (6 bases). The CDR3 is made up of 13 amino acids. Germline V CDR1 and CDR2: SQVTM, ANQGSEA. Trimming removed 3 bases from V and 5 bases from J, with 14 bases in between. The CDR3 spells CSVDTGAINEQYF. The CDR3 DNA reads TGCAGCGTTGACACGGGAGCGATAAACGAGCAGTACTTC.

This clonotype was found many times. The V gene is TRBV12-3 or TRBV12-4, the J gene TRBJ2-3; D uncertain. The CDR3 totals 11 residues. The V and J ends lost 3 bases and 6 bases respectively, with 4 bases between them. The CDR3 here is CASSFSDTQYF. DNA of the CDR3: TGTGCCAGCAGTTTTAGTGATACGCAGTATTTT.

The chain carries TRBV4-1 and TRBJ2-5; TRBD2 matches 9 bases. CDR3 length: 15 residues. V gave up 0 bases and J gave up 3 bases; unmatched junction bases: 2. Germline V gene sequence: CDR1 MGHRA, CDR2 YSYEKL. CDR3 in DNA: TGCGCCAGCAGCCAAGAACAGCGGGAGGAAGAGACCCAGTACTTC. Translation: CASSQEQREEETQYF.

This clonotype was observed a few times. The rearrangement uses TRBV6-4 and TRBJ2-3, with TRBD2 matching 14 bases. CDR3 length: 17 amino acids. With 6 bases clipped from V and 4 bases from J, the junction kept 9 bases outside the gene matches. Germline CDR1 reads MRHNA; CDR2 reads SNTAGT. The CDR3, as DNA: TGTGCCAGCAGCTCCGGGACTAGCGGGAGCGGGGCAGATACGCAGTATTTT. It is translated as CASSSGTSGSGADTQYF.

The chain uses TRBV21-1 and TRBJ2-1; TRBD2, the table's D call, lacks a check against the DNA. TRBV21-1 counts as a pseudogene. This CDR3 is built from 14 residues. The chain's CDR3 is CASLQGLADNEQFF. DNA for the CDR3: TGTGCCAGCCTTCAAGGACTAGCGGACAATGAGCAGTTCTTC.

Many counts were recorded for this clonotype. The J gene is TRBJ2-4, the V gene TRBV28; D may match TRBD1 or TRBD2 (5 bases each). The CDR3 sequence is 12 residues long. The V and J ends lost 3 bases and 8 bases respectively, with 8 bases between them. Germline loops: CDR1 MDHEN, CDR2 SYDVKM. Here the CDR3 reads CASSLGTDIQYF. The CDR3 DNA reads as TGTGCCAGCAGTTTGGGGACGGACATTCAGTACTTC.

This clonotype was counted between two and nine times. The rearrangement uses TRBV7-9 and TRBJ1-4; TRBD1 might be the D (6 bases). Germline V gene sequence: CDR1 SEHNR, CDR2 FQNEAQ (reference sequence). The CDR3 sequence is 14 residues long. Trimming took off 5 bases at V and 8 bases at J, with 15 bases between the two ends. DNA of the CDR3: TGTGCCAGCAGCCTACAGGGAGGGTTCGAAAAACTGTTTTTT. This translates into CASSLQGGFEKLFF.

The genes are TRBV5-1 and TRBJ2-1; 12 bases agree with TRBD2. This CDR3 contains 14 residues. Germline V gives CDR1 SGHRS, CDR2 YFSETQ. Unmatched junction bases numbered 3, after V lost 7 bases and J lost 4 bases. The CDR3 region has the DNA TGCGCCAGCCGGGGGACTAGCGGGTACAATGAGCAGTTCTTC. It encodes CASRGTSGYNEQFF.

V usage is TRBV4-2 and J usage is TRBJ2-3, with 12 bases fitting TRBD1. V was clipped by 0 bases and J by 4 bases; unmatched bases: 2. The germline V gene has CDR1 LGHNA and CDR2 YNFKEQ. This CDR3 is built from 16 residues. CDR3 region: CASSQEGQGAADTQYF. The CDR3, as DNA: TGTGCCAGCAGCCAAGAGGGACAGGGGGCGGCAGATACGCAGTATTTT.

Here the CDR3 reads CASSTQQDRNHYGYTF. CDR3 bases: TGTGCCAGCAGCACCCAACAAGACAGAAATCATTATGGCTACACCTTC. The rearrangement joins TRBV7-9 to TRBJ1-2, with D perhaps TRBD1 (5 bases). CDR1 and CDR2 from the germline V gene are SEHNR and FQNEAQ (reference sequence). Trimming cost V 5 bases and J 5 bases, with 21 bases left between them. The CDR3 runs to 16 residues.

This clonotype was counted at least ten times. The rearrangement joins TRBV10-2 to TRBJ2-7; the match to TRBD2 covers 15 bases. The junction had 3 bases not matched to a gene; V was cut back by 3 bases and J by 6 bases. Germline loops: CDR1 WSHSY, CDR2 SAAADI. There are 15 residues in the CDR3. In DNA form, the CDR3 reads TGCGCCAGCAGTGACCCGGGACTAGCGGGAGGCGAGCAGTACTTC. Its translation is CASSDPGLAGGEQYF.

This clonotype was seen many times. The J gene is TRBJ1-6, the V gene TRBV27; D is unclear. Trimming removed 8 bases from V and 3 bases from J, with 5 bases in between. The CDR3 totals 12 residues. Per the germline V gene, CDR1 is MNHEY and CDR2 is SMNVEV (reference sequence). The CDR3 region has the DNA TGTGCCAGCGCAAGCTATAATTCACCCCTCCACTTT. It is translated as CASASYNSPLHF.

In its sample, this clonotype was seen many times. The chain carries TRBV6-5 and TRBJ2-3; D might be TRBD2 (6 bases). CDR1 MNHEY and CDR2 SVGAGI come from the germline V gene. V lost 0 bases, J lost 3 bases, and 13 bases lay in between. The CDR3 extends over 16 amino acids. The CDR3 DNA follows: TGTGCCAGCAGTTACTCTGCGGGAAGCCTGACAGATACGCAGTATTTT. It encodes CASSYSAGSLTDTQYF.

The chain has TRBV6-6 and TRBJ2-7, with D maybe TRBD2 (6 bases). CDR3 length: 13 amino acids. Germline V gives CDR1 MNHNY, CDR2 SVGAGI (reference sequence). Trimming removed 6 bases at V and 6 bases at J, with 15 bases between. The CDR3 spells CASRRIGSGEQYF. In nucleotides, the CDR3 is TGTGCCAGCAGACGAATCGGGAGCGGCGAGCAGTACTTC.

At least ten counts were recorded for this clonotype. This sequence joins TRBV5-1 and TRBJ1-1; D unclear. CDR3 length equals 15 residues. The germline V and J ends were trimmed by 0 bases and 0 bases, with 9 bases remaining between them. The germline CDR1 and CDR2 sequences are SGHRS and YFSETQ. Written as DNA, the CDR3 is TGCGCCAGCAGCTTGGCCCAAGGCATGAACACTGAAGCTTTCTTT. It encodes CASSLAQGMNTEAFF.

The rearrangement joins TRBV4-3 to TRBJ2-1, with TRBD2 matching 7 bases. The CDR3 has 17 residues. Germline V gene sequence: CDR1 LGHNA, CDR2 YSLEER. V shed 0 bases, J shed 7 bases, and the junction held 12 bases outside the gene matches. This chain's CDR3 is CASSQDLGGSPANEQFF. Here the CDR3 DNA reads TGCGCCAGCAGCCAAGATCTGGGCGGGAGCCCTGCTAATGAGCAGTTCTTC.

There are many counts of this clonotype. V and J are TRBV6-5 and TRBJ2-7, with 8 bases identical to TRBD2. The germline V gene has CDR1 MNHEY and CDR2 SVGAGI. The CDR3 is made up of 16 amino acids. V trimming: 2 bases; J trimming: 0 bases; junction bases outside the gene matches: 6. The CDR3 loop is CASSYLGSGSSYEQYF. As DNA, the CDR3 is TGTGCCAGCAGTTACCTAGGAAGCGGGAGCTCCTACGAGCAGTACTTC.

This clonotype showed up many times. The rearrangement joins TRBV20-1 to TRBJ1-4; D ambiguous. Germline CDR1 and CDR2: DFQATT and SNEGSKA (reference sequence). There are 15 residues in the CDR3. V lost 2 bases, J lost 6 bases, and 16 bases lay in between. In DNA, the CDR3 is TGCAGTGCTAGACCTCGGCAGGTCGAGGATGAAAAACTGTTTTTT. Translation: CSARPRQVEDEKLFF.

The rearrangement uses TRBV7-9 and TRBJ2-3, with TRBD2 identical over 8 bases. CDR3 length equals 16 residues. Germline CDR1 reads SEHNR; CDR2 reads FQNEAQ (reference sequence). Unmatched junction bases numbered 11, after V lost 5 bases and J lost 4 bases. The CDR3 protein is CASSAQAGVFPDTQYF. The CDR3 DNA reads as TGTGCCAGCAGCGCCCAAGCGGGAGTTTTTCCAGATACGCAGTATTTT.

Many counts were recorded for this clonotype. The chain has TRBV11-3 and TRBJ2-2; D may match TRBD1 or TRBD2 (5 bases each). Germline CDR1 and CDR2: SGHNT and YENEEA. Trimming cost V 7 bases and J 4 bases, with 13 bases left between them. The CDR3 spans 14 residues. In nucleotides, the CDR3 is TGTGCCAGCACCCCGGGACCGACCACCGGGGAGCTGTTTTTT. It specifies CASTPGPTTGELFF.

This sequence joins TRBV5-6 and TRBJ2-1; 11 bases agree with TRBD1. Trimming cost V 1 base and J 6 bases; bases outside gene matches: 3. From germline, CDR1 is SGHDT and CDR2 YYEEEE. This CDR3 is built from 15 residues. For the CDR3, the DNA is TGTGCCAGCAGCTTGCGTGGGACAGGGGGCAATGAGCAGTTCTTC. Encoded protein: CASSLRGTGGNEQFF.

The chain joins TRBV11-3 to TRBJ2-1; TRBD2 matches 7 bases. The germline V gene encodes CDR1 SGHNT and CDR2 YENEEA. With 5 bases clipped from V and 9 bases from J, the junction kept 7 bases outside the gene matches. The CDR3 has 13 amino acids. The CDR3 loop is CASSLGLDPEQFF. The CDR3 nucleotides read TGTGCCAGCAGCCTAGGACTAGATCCTGAGCAGTTCTTC.

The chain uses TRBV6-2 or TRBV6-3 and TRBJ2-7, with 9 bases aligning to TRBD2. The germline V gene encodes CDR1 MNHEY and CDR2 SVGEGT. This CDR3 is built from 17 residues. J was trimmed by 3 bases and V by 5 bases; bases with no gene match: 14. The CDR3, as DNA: TGTGCCAGCAGTACCCTTTTAGCGGGAGAGGGCTACTACGAGCAGTACTTC. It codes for CASSTLLAGEGYYEQYF.

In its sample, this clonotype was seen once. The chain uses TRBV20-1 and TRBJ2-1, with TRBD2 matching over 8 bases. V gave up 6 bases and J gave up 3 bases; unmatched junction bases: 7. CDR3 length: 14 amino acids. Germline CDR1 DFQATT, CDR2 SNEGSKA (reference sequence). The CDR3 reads CSAPSGRDYNEQFF. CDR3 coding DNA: TGCAGTGCACCAAGCGGGAGAGACTACAATGAGCAGTTCTTC.

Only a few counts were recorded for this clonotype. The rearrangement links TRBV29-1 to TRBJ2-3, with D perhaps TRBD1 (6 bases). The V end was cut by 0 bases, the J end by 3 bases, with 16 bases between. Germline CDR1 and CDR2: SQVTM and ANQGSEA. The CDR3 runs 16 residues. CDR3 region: CSVEEFFGQGTDTQYF. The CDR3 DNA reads TGCAGCGTTGAAGAATTCTTTGGGCAGGGGACAGATACGCAGTATTTT.

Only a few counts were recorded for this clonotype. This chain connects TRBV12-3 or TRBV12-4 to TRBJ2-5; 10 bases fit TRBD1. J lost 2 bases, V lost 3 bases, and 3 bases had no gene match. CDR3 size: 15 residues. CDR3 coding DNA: TGTGCCAGCAGTTTGGACAGGGGGAGGCAAGAGACCCAGTACTTC. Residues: CASSLDRGRQETQYF.

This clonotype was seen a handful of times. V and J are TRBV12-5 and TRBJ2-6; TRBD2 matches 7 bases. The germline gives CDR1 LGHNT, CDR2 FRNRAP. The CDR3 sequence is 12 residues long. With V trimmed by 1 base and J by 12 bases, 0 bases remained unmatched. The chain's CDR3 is CASGLGEGVLTF. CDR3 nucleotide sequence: TGTGCTAGTGGTTTGGGGGAGGGCGTCCTGACTTTC.

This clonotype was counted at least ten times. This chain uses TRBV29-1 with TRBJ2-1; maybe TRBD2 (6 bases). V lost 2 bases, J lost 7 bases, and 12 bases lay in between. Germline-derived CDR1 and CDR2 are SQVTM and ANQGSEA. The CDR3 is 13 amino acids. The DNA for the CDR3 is TGCAGCGTTGAATTCGGGGGAATAAATGAGCAGTTCTTC. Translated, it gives CSVEFGGINEQFF.